The entry below gives a single T cell receptor beta chain sequence along with its context. TCRdb's copy holds only in-frame clones and misses some; the assay was immunoSEQ multiplex PCR. This table holds more than 35,000 clones, nearly 85% found once. The data stem from a study of T cell responses to AZD1222 COVID-19 vaccine. Germline lookup yields CDR1 SEHNR and CDR2 FQNEAQ (reference sequence). This CDR3 region has 15 residues. Trimming removed 5 bases from V and 1 base from J, with 14 bases in between. The material sequenced was peripheral blood, taken on day 0 of AZD1222 vaccination. J is TRBJ2-5 and V is TRBV7-9; D perhaps matches TRBD1 (5 bases). This sequence originates from an adult in good health. The CDR3: CASSRVLTVQETQYF. The CDR3 nucleotides are TGTGCCAGCAGCAGGGTCTTGACAGTCCAAGAGACCCAGTACTTC.